Below are 9 T cell receptor beta chains sequenced from a single sample in a study of human T cells and chemical hapten exposure. TCRdb processed the RACE reads anew with MiXCR; each CDR3 protein has one entry. The sample yields about 270,000 distinct CDR3 sequences, approximately 8% seen once. Time point specified: pre-sensitization, week 0. Treatment specified: therapeutic diphenylcyclopropenone sensitization with weekly scalp DPC. Sequenced material: whole blood, taken in connection with sensitization to the hapten diphenylcyclopropenone (DPC). These TCRs come from a man aged 18 to 29 with alopecia areata. Some clones in this sample may be carry-over from other donors' samples.

This clonotype was recorded many times. V usage is TRBV7-2 and J usage is TRBJ2-5; D unclear. V was clipped by 1 base and J by 4 bases, with 4 bases between them. CDR1 is SGHTA and CDR2 is FQGNSA in the germline V gene. The CDR3 spans 12 residues. The CDR3, as DNA: TGTGCCAGCAGCTTAGACGTAGAGACCCAGTACTTC. Translating gives CASSLDVETQYF.

This clonotype has more than one count but fewer than ten. The CDR3 region is CASSLGKITGTLQETQYF. CDR3 bases: TGTGCCAGCAGCCTAGGAAAGATTACCGGGACGTTGCAAGAGACCCAGTACTTC. This chain connects TRBV7-9 to TRBJ2-5; TRBD1 or TRBD2 may be the D gene (5 bases each). Trimming took off 5 bases at V and 2 bases at J, with 24 bases between the two ends. This CDR3 is 18 amino acids long. Germline V gives CDR1 SEHNR, CDR2 FQNEAQ (reference sequence).

As regards this clonotype: A junction end diverges from the germline sequence, so it may reflect a read error. The chain employs TRBV6-2 or TRBV6-3 and TRBJ2-1; tentatively, D is TRBD1 or TRBD2 (5 bases each). The germline V gene encodes CDR1 MNHEY and CDR2 SVGEGT. There are 14 residues in the CDR3. Written as DNA, the CDR3 is TGTGCCGGCAGTGAACAGGAACCGAGGGATGAGCAGTTCTTC. It codes for CAGSEQEPRDEQFF.

The table lists this clonotype with a few counts. The rearrangement joins TRBV9 to TRBJ2-6, with D perhaps being TRBD1 or TRBD2 (5 bases each). Germline CDR1 is SGDLS and CDR2 is YYNGEE. V lost 4 bases to trimming and J lost 4 bases, with 18 bases between them. This CDR3 has 17 amino acids. CDR3 coding DNA: TGTGCCAGCAGCCCCCCAGTGGGGGAAAGGGGGGCCAACGTCCTGACTTTC. This sequence encodes CASSPPVGERGANVLTF.

Here the CDR3 reads CASSGQGRQPQHF. The CDR3 DNA follows: TGTGCCAGCAGTGGACAGGGGAGGCAGCCCCAGCATTTT. The rearrangement uses TRBV12-3 or TRBV12-4 and TRBJ1-5, with TRBD1 identical over 9 bases. Trimming took 5 bases from V and 7 from J; bases not matched to a gene: 3. The CDR3 sequence is 13 residues long.

This clonotype has a count of ten or more. V gene TRBV18 combines with J gene TRBJ1-5; the D is unclear. Germline V lookup: CDR1 KGHSH, CDR2 LQKENI. The CDR3 runs to 17 residues. V was cut by 2 bases and J by 2 bases, with 16 bases left in between. The CDR3 sequence is CASSPGEGSSGNQPQHF. In DNA form, the CDR3 reads TGTGCCAGCTCACCAGGAGAGGGTTCGAGTGGCAATCAGCCCCAGCATTTT. The variable domain in full, completed from reference TRBV18 and TRBJ1-5, reads NAGVMQNPRHLVRRRGQEARLRCSPMKGHSHVYWYRQLPEEGLKFMVYLQKENIIDESGMPKERFSAEFPKEGPSILRIQQVVRGDSAAYFCASSPGEGSSGNQPQHFGDGTRLSIL.

The J gene is TRBJ1-2, the V gene TRBV10-2; TRBD1 agrees at 8 bases. Germline trimming cut 8 bases from V and 10 bases from J; bases unmatched to any gene: 9. Germline lookup yields CDR1 WSHSY and CDR2 SAAADI. This CDR3 contains 12 residues. CDR3 coding DNA: TGCGCCAGCGGGGGACAGGAGGGGTCCTACACCTTC. Translating it yields CASGGQEGSYTF.

The chain joins TRBV7-6 to TRBJ2-1; 7 bases map to TRBD1. The germline CDR1 and CDR2 sequences are SGHVS and FNYEAQ. Trimming cost V 5 bases and J 7 bases; bases outside gene matches: 8. This CDR3 region has 14 residues. The CDR3: CASSTRTRGNEQFF. The CDR3 DNA reads as TGTGCCAGCAGCACCCGAACCAGGGGGAATGAGCAGTTCTTC.

The chain has TRBV20-1 and TRBJ1-5; a possible D gene is TRBD1 (5 bases). The germline V gene has CDR1 DFQATT and CDR2 SNEGSKA (reference sequence). The CDR3 is 14 amino acids. Trimming pared 4 bases from V and 1 base from J, leaving 11 bases between. The CDR3: CSANSGLSNQPQHF. As DNA, the CDR3 is TGCAGTGCTAACTCAGGGCTCAGCAATCAGCCCCAGCATTTT.